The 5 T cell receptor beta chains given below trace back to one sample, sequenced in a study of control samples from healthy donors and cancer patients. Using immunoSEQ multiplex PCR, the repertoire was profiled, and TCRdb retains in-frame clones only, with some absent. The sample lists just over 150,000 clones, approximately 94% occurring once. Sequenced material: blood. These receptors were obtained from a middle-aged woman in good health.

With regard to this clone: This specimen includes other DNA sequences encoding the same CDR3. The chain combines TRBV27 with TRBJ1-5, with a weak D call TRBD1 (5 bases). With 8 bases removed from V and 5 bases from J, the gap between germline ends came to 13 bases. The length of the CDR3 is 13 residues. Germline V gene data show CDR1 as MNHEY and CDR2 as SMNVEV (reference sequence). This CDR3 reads CASSRGRDQPQHF. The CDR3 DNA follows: TGTGCCAGCTCTCGGGGGAGGGATCAGCCCCAGCATTTT.

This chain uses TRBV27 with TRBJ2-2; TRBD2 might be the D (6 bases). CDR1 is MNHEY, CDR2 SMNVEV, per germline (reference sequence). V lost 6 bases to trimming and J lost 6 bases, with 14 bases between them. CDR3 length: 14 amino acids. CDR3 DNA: TGTGCCAGCAGCTTCGGAATAGCGGCCGGGGAGCTGTTTTTT. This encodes CASSFGIAAGELFF.

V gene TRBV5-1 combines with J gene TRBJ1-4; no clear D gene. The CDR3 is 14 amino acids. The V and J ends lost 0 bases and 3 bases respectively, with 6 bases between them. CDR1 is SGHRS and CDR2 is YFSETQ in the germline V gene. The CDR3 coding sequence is TGCGCCAGCAGCTTGGTGTCACCTAATGAAAAACTGTTTTTT. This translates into CASSLVSPNEKLFF.

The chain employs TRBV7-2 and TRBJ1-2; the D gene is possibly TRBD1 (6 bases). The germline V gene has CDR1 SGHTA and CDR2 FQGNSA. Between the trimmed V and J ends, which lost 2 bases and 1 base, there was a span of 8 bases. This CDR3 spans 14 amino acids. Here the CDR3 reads CASSLRRGNYGYTF. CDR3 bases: TGTGCCAGCAGCTTACGCAGGGGTAACTATGGCTACACCTTC.

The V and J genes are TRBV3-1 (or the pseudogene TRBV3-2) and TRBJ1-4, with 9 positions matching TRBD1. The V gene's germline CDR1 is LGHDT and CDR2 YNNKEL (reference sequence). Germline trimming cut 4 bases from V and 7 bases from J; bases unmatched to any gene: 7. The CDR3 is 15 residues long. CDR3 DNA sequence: TGTGCCAGCAGCCTACAGGGGGCGCGTGGTGAAAAACTGTTTTTT. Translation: CASSLQGARGEKLFF.